Reported below is one TCR beta chain. This clonotype appeared many times. Its antigen remains undetermined. It has no much larger one-base neighbor in the sample; base qualities were not kept. The sample originates from a study of regulatory T cells in long-lasting Graves disease (TCRdb year 2021). Turning to the overall study: In the newly diagnosed Graves' disease group, patients had been taking antithyroid drugs for less than 3 months. This study used TCR sequencing and RNA sequencing of peripheral blood to compare persistent Graves' disease patients against newly diagnosed Graves' disease patients. The study was registered as a clinical trial and conducted in China. A total of around 35 samples were covered by TCR sequencing, comprising some 13 persistent and approximately 20 newly diagnosed Graves' disease patients. What the study reported, not specific to this receptor: A larger number of public clonotypes was shared among persistent patients (around 2,700) than among newly diagnosed patients (about 990). Only peripheral blood was studied, because thyroid tissue, the primary lesion, was inaccessible. Compared with newly diagnosed patients, persistent Graves' disease patients had lower TCR Shannon entropy and fewer highly expanded clones, which suggests clonal expansion. As a limitation, the authors acknowledged that the small sample size may reduce accuracy. Sequencing and analysis were limited to the TCR beta chain.

The library was produced with multiplex PCR. TCRdb names Illumina HiSeq 4000 as the instrument used. To build TCR beta libraries, CDR3 regions were amplified by Arm-PCR using iRepertoire HTBI primers. Before sequencing, the PCR products went through gel purification. In the original analysis: A total of 62 TRBV and some 13 TRBJ segments were identified across samples and were used for gene usage analysis of CDR3 amino acid clonotypes. COPE and FqMerger were used to merge filtered high-quality paired reads into contigs. BLAST was used to align contigs to the IMGT TRBV, TRBD and TRBJ reference genes, and CDR3 was defined following IMGT. Any clonotype with a frequency above 0.1% was classified as a highly expanded clone. Shannon entropy was used to measure repertoire diversity, and the Gini coefficient was used to measure V-J evenness. A clonotype found in more than one individual was treated as public. TCRdb passed the public sequencing reads through fastp at Q25 and MiXCR, retaining productive beta sequences. A single entry per CDR3 protein holds the most common genes and DNA from its merged rows. Here the V and J calls rest on TCRdb's processing, not on the authors' analysis. The sample yields a few hundred thousand distinct CDR3 sequences; more than 15% were counted once. Roughly 15% of the sample is held by the ten biggest clonotypes.

Interpreted using the paper, the time point label stands for: newly diagnosed GD, antithyroid drugs for less than 3 months. For both TCR sequencing and RNA sequencing, RNA was extracted from PBMCs using TRIzol. The diagnosis of Graves' disease was made according to American Thyroid Association guidelines. Recruitment of patients was carried out at an endocrinology department in Xi'an, China. Each patient gave about 8.1 milliliters of peripheral blood, collected in an EDTA anticoagulant tube. Ficoll Paque Plus density gradient separation was used to isolate PBMCs, and no further T cell sorting was done. An Agilent 2100 Bioanalyzer and agarose gel were used to check RNA quality, and a NanoDrop 2000 was used to measure RNA concentration. These data were also reused for a study on T cells in Graves' hyperthyroidism and ophthalmopathy. From the second report: Stable Graves' hyperthyroidism was defined as no progression to ophthalmopathy during 18 months of follow-up. The hyperthyroidism patients were between 18 and 65 years old and newly diagnosed, with a disease duration of less than 2 months. Any patient with an uncontrolled infection, another autoimmune disease, pregnancy or lactation was excluded. Clinical symptoms, serum thyroxine and TRAb, thyroid ultrasound, and orbital computed tomography formed the basis for the diagnoses. The first round of RT-PCR for the TCR CDR3 was performed with the HTBI primer set and the Qiagen OneStep RT-PCR kit. Blood samples also contained most of the expanded thyroid clonotypes (frequency above 0.001), which suggests that blood repertoires may reflect thyroid immune responses. A model built on a 13 V-J signature distinguished ophthalmopathy from stable hyperthyroidism, reaching roughly 88% sensitivity and about 81% specificity in cross-validation and 80%/75% in testing. In validation, progression to ophthalmopathy was predicted by the model with about 70% sensitivity and 72% to 85% specificity, a median of around 6.5 months before onset. TCR V-J signatures able to tell the groups apart were searched for in a discovery cohort of 90 to 100 patients, of whom more than 40 had Graves' ophthalmopathy and some 60 had stable Graves' hyperthyroidism. An independent validation cohort of about 20 hyperthyroidism patients and 17 patients who later progressed to ophthalmopathy tested prospective prediction of ophthalmopathy. The 100 discovery patients were divided at random into training and test sets in a 7:3 ratio. In more than five Graves' hyperthyroidism patients, the study also compared T-cell repertoires from thyroid tissue with T-cell repertoires from blood. After blood sampling, hyperthyroidism patients were treated with methimazole at a starting dose of 30 mg daily, and ophthalmopathy patients were treated with high-dose intravenous methylprednisolone. Libraries were constructed in a second round of multiplex PCR, after which size selection and purification were carried out. Sequencing of the libraries was done on an Illumina HiSeq2000 using paired-end 100 bp reads. SOAPnuke was used to process the raw data, throwing out any read that contained adapters or uncalled bases, had a mean Phred below 15, or lacked an exact constant-primer or identifier match. COPE v1.2.5 was used to merge high-quality paired reads, and clonotypes were defined as unique nucleotide sequences. MiTCR v1.1 was used to align clonotypes to the IMGT TRBV, TRBD and TRBJ reference segments. The analysis was restricted to V-J combinations with a frequency above 0.0001, which together covered 99% to 99.2% of the repertoires. A TCS score was defined as the ratio of F50 (clonal expansion) to E x V (chaos), with BLOSUM62-based TCRdist applied between CDR3 peptides within each V-J. Welch's t-statistics and random forest reduced fewer than 600 V-J features to 13, which were used in a naive Bayes classifier (R e1071). Sample size was not statistically predetermined, and investigators were not blinded to group allocation. TCR Vbeta CDR3 sequencing of 135 peripheral blood samples (approximately 44 ophthalmopathy, approximately 80 hyperthyroidism and 17 progressor patients) is reported in the paper.

The receptor comes from a woman aged 25 to 39 with Graves disease. Donor details come from another sample of the same person, matched by shared clones. The specimen was peripheral blood mononuclear cells (PBMCs), collected at new diagnosis, from a patient treated with antithyroid drugs.

The DNA is as follows: TGTGCCAGCAGGCAAAGCCGGGACAGGGAAACTGAAGCTTTCTTT. This yields the protein CASRQSRDRETEAFF. The chain is assembled from TRBV12-3 or TRBV12-4 and TRBJ1-1, with TRBD1 matching 9 junction bases. From the cysteine up to the phenylalanine, the CDR3 has a length of 15 residues. The kept DNA is CDR3 alone, 45 bases in frame from the first base. V trim: 6 bases; J trim: 5 bases; unmatched bases: 10.